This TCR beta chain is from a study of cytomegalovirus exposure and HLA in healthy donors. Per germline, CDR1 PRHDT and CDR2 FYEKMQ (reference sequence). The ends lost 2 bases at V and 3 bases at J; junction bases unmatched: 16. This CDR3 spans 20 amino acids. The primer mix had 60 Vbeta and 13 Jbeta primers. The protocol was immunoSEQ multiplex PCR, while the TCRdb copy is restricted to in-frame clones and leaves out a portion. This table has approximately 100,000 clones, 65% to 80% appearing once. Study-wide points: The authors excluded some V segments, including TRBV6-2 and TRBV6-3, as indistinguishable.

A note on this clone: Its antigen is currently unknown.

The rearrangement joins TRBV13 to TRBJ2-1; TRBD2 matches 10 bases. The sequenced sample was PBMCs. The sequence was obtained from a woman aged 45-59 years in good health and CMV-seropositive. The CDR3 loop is CASSLSALDPGLAIYNEQFF. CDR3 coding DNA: TGTGCCAGCAGCTTATCGGCCCTCGACCCGGGACTAGCGATCTACAATGAGCAGTTCTTC. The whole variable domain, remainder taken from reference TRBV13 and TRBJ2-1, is AAGVIQSPRHLIKEKRETATLKCYPIPRHDTVYWYQQGPGQDPQFLISFYEKMQSDKGSIPDRFSAQQFSDYHSELNMSSLELGDSALYFCASSLSALDPGLAIYNEQFFGPGTRLTVL.